This is a list of T cell receptor beta chains from one sample in a study of blood T cell repertoires in COVID-19. This table comes from immunoSEQ multiplex PCR, and its TCRdb copy is limited to in-frame clones, with some not included. The sample has over 150,000 clones, roughly 82% seen once. What was sequenced was peripheral blood. The receptors here all came from a human donor in a cohort sampled during active COVID-19. Each CDR3 is given with its conserved first and last residue. Each record gives: clone size, J gene, D gene, V gene, CDR3 protein, CDR3 DNA. A D gene is named only where the DNA matches it firmly. Size tells how often a clone was seen (once, few, many) or the class of an expanded clone, and some rows leave it out.

clone_size: .; j_call: TRBJ2-5; d_call: TRBD1; v_call: TRBV14; cdr3_aa: CASSQVWTGMWETQYF; cdr3_nt: TGTGCCAGCAGCCAAGTATGGACAGGGATGTGGGAGACCCAGTACTTC
clone_size: .; j_call: TRBJ1-2; d_call: TRBD1; v_call: TRBV30; cdr3_aa: CAWSSPPGQGYGYTF; cdr3_nt: TGTGCCTGGAGTTCTCCTCCGGGACAGGGCTATGGCTACACCTTC
clone_size: few; j_call: TRBJ1-1; d_call: TRBD1; v_call: TRBV9; cdr3_aa: CASSAQGSNTEAFF; cdr3_nt: TGTGCCAGCAGCGCACAGGGGAGCAACACTGAAGCTTTCTTT
clone_size: once; j_call: TRBJ2-7; d_call: TRBD2; v_call: TRBV19; cdr3_aa: CASSIGLAGVGIYEQYF; cdr3_nt: TGTGCCAGTAGTATAGGACTAGCGGGAGTCGGTATCTACGAGCAGTACTTC
clone_size: .; j_call: TRBJ2-5; d_call: TRBD2; v_call: TRBV4-2; cdr3_aa: CASSQRTSGGGQETQYF; cdr3_nt: TGTGCCAGCAGCCAAAGGACTAGCGGGGGGGGCCAAGAGACCCAGTACTTC
clone_size: .; j_call: TRBJ2-7; d_call: .; v_call: TRBV4-2; cdr3_aa: CASSQERRGYSYEQYF; cdr3_nt: TGTGCCAGCAGCCAAGAACGACGCGGGTACTCCTACGAGCAGTACTTC
clone_size: .; j_call: TRBJ2-1; d_call: TRBD2; v_call: TRBV10-3; cdr3_aa: CAISMGLADHNEQFF; cdr3_nt: TGTGCCATCAGTATGGGACTAGCGGATCACAATGAGCAGTTCTTC
clone_size: .; j_call: TRBJ2-5; d_call: TRBD2; v_call: TRBV6-5; cdr3_aa: CASRQLAGEGETQYF; cdr3_nt: TGTGCCAGCAGGCAACTAGCGGGAGAAGGAGAGACCCAGTACTTC
clone_size: .; j_call: TRBJ2-1; d_call: TRBD2; v_call: TRBV25-1; cdr3_aa: CASSTSGVLRENEQFF; cdr3_nt: TGTGCCAGCAGTACTAGCGGGGTTTTACGAGAGAATGAGCAGTTCTTC
clone_size: .; j_call: TRBJ2-7; d_call: TRBD1; v_call: TRBV7-8; cdr3_aa: CASSSFLDRGWEQYF; cdr3_nt: TGTGCCAGCAGCTCGTTTTTGGACAGGGGTTGGGAGCAGTACTTC
clone_size: few; j_call: TRBJ2-1; d_call: .; v_call: TRBV19; cdr3_aa: CASSAHDRSYNEQFF; cdr3_nt: TGTGCCAGTAGTGCCCATGACAGATCGTACAATGAGCAGTTCTTC
clone_size: .; j_call: TRBJ2-7; d_call: TRBD1; v_call: TRBV2; cdr3_aa: CASLTGKGEQYF; cdr3_nt: TGTGCCAGCCTGACAGGGAAAGGCGAGCAGTACTTC
clone_size: few; j_call: TRBJ1-2; d_call: .; v_call: TRBV5-5; cdr3_aa: CASSPQNRAFYGYTF; cdr3_nt: TGTGCCAGCAGCCCACAGAACAGGGCGTTCTATGGCTACACCTTC
clone_size: .; j_call: TRBJ2-3; d_call: TRBD1; v_call: TRBV24-1; cdr3_aa: CATSDLTGTGARDTQYF; cdr3_nt: TGTGCCACCAGTGATTTAACCGGGACAGGGGCTCGGGATACGCAGTATTTT
clone_size: .; j_call: TRBJ1-4; d_call: .; v_call: TRBV20-1; cdr3_aa: CSAFTGEKLFF; cdr3_nt: TGCAGTGCGTTCACAGGTGAAAAACTGTTTTTT
clone_size: .; j_call: TRBJ1-5; d_call: .; v_call: TRBV5-1; cdr3_aa: CASSLEGLNQPQHF; cdr3_nt: TGCGCCAGCAGCTTGGAGGGACTCAATCAGCCCCAGCATTTT
clone_size: .; j_call: TRBJ2-1; d_call: TRBD2; v_call: TRBV7-8; cdr3_aa: CASSPVAGVEQFF; cdr3_nt: TGTGCCAGCAGCCCAGTTGCGGGGGTGGAGCAGTTCTTC
clone_size: .; j_call: TRBJ1-1; d_call: .; v_call: TRBV7-9; cdr3_aa: CASEQLNTEAFF; cdr3_nt: TGTGCCAGCGAACAGTTGAACACTGAAGCTTTCTTT
clone_size: .; j_call: TRBJ2-2; d_call: .; v_call: TRBV9; cdr3_aa: CASSITGNPGELFF; cdr3_nt: TGTGCCAGCAGCATAACGGGGAATCCCGGGGAGCTGTTTTTT
clone_size: .; j_call: TRBJ2-7; d_call: TRBD2; v_call: TRBV28; cdr3_aa: CASLSGTSGNYEQYF; cdr3_nt: TGTGCCAGTTTAAGCGGGACTAGCGGAAACTACGAGCAGTACTTC
clone_size: .; j_call: TRBJ2-3; d_call: .; v_call: TRBV3-1/TRBV3-2; cdr3_aa: CASSAGRTSLTQYF; cdr3_nt: TGTGCCAGCAGCGCGGGCCGTACTAGCCTTACGCAGTATTTT
clone_size: .; j_call: TRBJ1-2; d_call: TRBD1; v_call: TRBV3-1/TRBV3-2; cdr3_aa: CASSQRDRTHYGYTF; cdr3_nt: TGTGCCAGCAGCCAACGGGACAGGACCCACTATGGCTACACCTTC
clone_size: .; j_call: TRBJ1-1; d_call: .; v_call: TRBV9; cdr3_aa: CASSVGSSRRGMNTEAFF; cdr3_nt: TGTGCCAGCAGCGTAGGCAGTAGTAGACGGGGAATGAACACTGAAGCTTTCTTT
clone_size: .; j_call: TRBJ1-2; d_call: TRBD1; v_call: TRBV9; cdr3_aa: CASSFVGQGAGYTF; cdr3_nt: TGTGCCAGCAGCTTCGTAGGACAGGGAGCTGGCTACACCTTC
clone_size: many; j_call: TRBJ2-5; d_call: .; v_call: TRBV28; cdr3_aa: CASRAPRSGNQETQYF; cdr3_nt: TGTGCCAGCAGGGCACCGAGGTCTGGCAATCAAGAGACCCAGTACTTC
clone_size: .; j_call: TRBJ1-5; d_call: TRBD1; v_call: TRBV4-2; cdr3_aa: CASSQKDRVGNQPQHF; cdr3_nt: TGTGCCAGCAGCCAAAAGGACAGGGTGGGAAATCAGCCCCAGCATTTT
clone_size: .; j_call: TRBJ2-2; d_call: .; v_call: TRBV27; cdr3_aa: CASSLNRVAGELFF; cdr3_nt: TGTGCCAGCAGTCTAAACAGGGTTGCCGGGGAGCTGTTTTTT
clone_size: .; j_call: TRBJ2-3; d_call: TRBD2; v_call: TRBV15; cdr3_aa: CATSRDITSGSTDTQYF; cdr3_nt: TGTGCCACCAGCAGAGATATAACTAGCGGGAGCACAGATACGCAGTATTTT
clone_size: .; j_call: TRBJ2-1; d_call: .; v_call: TRBV6-1; cdr3_aa: CASSEGSSYNEQFF; cdr3_nt: TGTGCCAGCAGTGAAGGGAGTTCCTACAATGAGCAGTTCTTC
clone_size: .; j_call: TRBJ2-7; d_call: TRBD2; v_call: TRBV6-6; cdr3_aa: CASSLGGEYVEQYF; cdr3_nt: TGTGCCAGCAGCCTCGGGGGGGAGTACGTGGAGCAGTACTTC
clone_size: .; j_call: TRBJ1-2; d_call: .; v_call: TRBV3-1/TRBV3-2; cdr3_aa: CASSQDGAVHGYTF; cdr3_nt: TGTGCCAGCAGCCAAGATGGGGCAGTCCATGGCTACACCTTC
clone_size: .; j_call: TRBJ2-3; d_call: .; v_call: TRBV7-8; cdr3_aa: CASSYVFVSGDTDTQYF; cdr3_nt: TGTGCCAGCAGCTACGTTTTTGTTTCGGGGGACACAGATACGCAGTATTTT
clone_size: .; j_call: TRBJ2-3; d_call: TRBD2; v_call: TRBV5-1; cdr3_aa: CASSPLTTSGSTDTQYF; cdr3_nt: TGCGCCAGTTCCCCCTTGACGACTAGCGGTAGCACAGATACGCAGTATTTT
clone_size: .; j_call: TRBJ2-1; d_call: TRBD1; v_call: TRBV5-1; cdr3_aa: CASRQERGHNEQFF; cdr3_nt: TGCGCCAGCAGACAGGAGAGGGGGCACAATGAGCAGTTCTTC
clone_size: .; j_call: TRBJ1-5; d_call: TRBD1; v_call: TRBV28; cdr3_aa: CASSSPSTGGSNQPQHF; cdr3_nt: TGTGCCAGCAGTTCACCCTCGACAGGGGGAAGCAATCAGCCCCAGCATTTT
clone_size: .; j_call: TRBJ2-1; d_call: .; v_call: TRBV11-3; cdr3_aa: CASSLGGFEQFF; cdr3_nt: TGTGCCAGCAGCTTAGGAGGGTTCGAGCAGTTCTTC
clone_size: .; j_call: TRBJ2-3; d_call: TRBD2; v_call: TRBV15; cdr3_aa: CATSRDFATSGSTDTQYF; cdr3_nt: TGTGCCACCAGCAGAGATTTCGCGACTAGCGGTAGCACAGATACGCAGTATTTT
clone_size: .; j_call: TRBJ2-5; d_call: .; v_call: TRBV5-4; cdr3_aa: CASSSREQETQYF; cdr3_nt: TGTGCCAGCAGCTCTCGGGAACAAGAGACCCAGTACTTC
clone_size: .; j_call: TRBJ1-6; d_call: .; v_call: TRBV2; cdr3_aa: CAAAEGRSNSPLHF; cdr3_nt: TGTGCCGCCGCCGAGGGTCGAAGTAATTCACCCCTCCACTTT
clone_size: .; j_call: TRBJ2-7; d_call: .; v_call: TRBV13; cdr3_aa: CASSLGTEQYF; cdr3_nt: TGTGCCAGCAGCTTAGGGACAGAGCAGTACTTC
clone_size: once; j_call: TRBJ1-2; d_call: .; v_call: TRBV2; cdr3_aa: CASKSGSPYGYTF; cdr3_nt: TGTGCCAGCAAATCGGGGAGTCCCTATGGCTACACCTTC
clone_size: .; j_call: TRBJ2-5; d_call: .; v_call: TRBV18; cdr3_aa: CASSPTQGGETQYF; cdr3_nt: TGTGCCAGCTCACCAACTCAGGGGGGAGAGACCCAGTACTTC
clone_size: .; j_call: TRBJ2-2; d_call: TRBD1; v_call: TRBV28; cdr3_aa: CASSSSGTGGSGELFF; cdr3_nt: TGTGCCAGCAGTTCTTCCGGGACAGGGGGCTCCGGGGAGCTGTTTTTT
clone_size: few; j_call: TRBJ2-2; d_call: TRBD2; v_call: TRBV4-2; cdr3_aa: CASSLAGVTGELFF; cdr3_nt: TGTGCCAGCAGCCTCGCGGGAGTCACCGGGGAGCTGTTTTTT
clone_size: .; j_call: TRBJ2-3; d_call: TRBD1; v_call: TRBV11-2; cdr3_aa: CASSSPPGQRTDTQYF; cdr3_nt: TGTGCCAGCAGCTCACCCCCGGGACAGCGCACAGATACGCAGTATTTT